The 16 T cell receptor beta chains in this list originate from one sample, sequenced in a study of cytomegalovirus exposure and HLA in healthy donors. The PCR employed 60 Vbeta primers together with 13 Jbeta primers. Produced via immunoSEQ multiplex PCR; TCRdb's table is partial and in-frame only. The sample carries about 180,000 clones, about 80% recorded once. Sequenced sample: PBMCs. The receptors shown here come from a man aged 55-75 years in good health and CMV-seronegative.

The CDR3 DNA is TGTGCCAGCAGGGACAGTATCCACGAGCAGTACTTC. This gives the protein CASRDSIHEQYF. V is TRBV6-1 and J is TRBJ2-7, with D possibly matching TRBD1 (6 bases). The CDR3 has 12 residues. Germline V CDR1 and CDR2: MNHNS, SASEGT. V was trimmed by 6 bases and J by 5 bases, leaving 11 bases between them.

This rearrangement joins TRBV30 to TRBJ2-7, with D perhaps matching TRBD1 (5 bases). Germline V lookup: CDR1 GTSNPN, CDR2 SVGIG (reference sequence). The CDR3 extends over 14 amino acids. The V gene lost 2 bases and the J gene lost 6 bases, with 17 bases spanning the gap. The DNA of the CDR3 is TGTGCCTGGAGTAGGGGCTTTTACTCGACCGAGCAGTACTTC. It codes for CAWSRGFYSTEQYF.

This chain links TRBV7-9 with TRBJ2-7, with D perhaps matching TRBD1 (6 bases). This CDR3 has 17 amino acids. V was shortened by 1 base and J by 4 bases, with 20 bases between the two germline ends. Germline-derived CDR1 and CDR2 are SEHNR and FQNEAQ (reference sequence). Here the CDR3 DNA reads TGTGCCAGCAGCTTAGTCTTTCGGGCAGGGGAAGCGTACGAGCAGTACTTC. This codes for CASSLVFRAGEAYEQYF.

This chain uses TRBV4-2 with TRBJ2-3; 12 bases map to TRBD1. This CDR3 region has 17 residues. Trimming at V came to 3 bases and at J to 1 base, leaving 5 bases not matched to a gene. The germline CDR1 and CDR2 sequences are LGHNA and YNFKEQ. CDR3: CASSQAGTGGRTDTQYF. The CDR3 bases are TGTGCCAGCAGCCAGGCCGGGACAGGGGGCCGCACAGATACGCAGTATTTT.

The chain uses TRBV5-4 and TRBJ2-3; 8 nucleotides match TRBD1. Germline values: CDR1 SGHNT, CDR2 YYREEE (reference sequence). The CDR3 sequence is 18 residues long. V gave up 0 bases and J gave up 8 bases; unmatched junction bases: 17. The CDR3 DNA is TGTGCCAGCAGCTTGGATTCACGGGACAGGTTCGGGACGGGTACGCAGTATTTT. Residues: CASSLDSRDRFGTGTQYF.

V is TRBV2 and J is TRBJ1-1; 7 positions match TRBD1. The J segment lost 0 bases and the V segment lost 4 bases, leaving 8 bases of the junction unmatched. The CDR3 contains 16 residues. Germline V gene data show CDR1 as SNHLY and CDR2 as FYNNEI. The DNA of the CDR3 is TGTGCCAGCAGTGGACAGGGTACCTCCATGAACACTGAAGCTTTCTTT. Its protein product is CASSGQGTSMNTEAFF.

CDR3 DNA sequence: TGTGCCAGCAGCTCGGGGACAATTTGGGCTCAAGAGACCCAGTACTTC. This gives the protein CASSSGTIWAQETQYF. This chain joins TRBV5-8 and TRBJ2-5; D is possibly TRBD1 (6 bases). The V end lost 3 bases, the J end lost 2 bases, and 17 bases lay between the germline ends. CDR1 is SGHTS, CDR2 YDEGEE, per germline. The CDR3 is 16 amino acids. The entire variable domain, with the rest obtained from reference TRBV5-8 and TRBJ2-5, is as follows: EAGVTQSPTHLIKTRGQQATLRCSPISGHTSVYWYQQALGLGLQFLLWYDEGEERNRGNFPPRFSGRQFPNYSSELNVNALELEDSALYLCASSSGTIWAQETQYFGPGTRLLVL.

The chain joins TRBV19 to TRBJ2-1; D is perhaps TRBD2 (6 bases). The V gene lost 1 base and the J gene lost 1 base, with 8 bases spanning the gap. Germline V gene lookup returns CDR1 LNHDA and CDR2 SQIVND (reference sequence). This CDR3 is 15 amino acids long. CDR3 DNA: TGTGCCAGTAGTATAGGGAGGGAGTCCTACAATGAGCAGTTCTTC. Translating gives CASSIGRESYNEQFF.

The CDR3 spells CASSPTRGYGYTF. The CDR3 DNA sequence: TGTGCCAGCAGCCCCACCAGGGGCTATGGCTACACCTTC. This chain links TRBV7-8 with TRBJ1-2, with TRBD1 as a possible D gene (6 bases). V dropped 5 bases and J dropped 4 bases, with 11 bases sitting between them. CDR1 is SGHVS and CDR2 is FQNEAQ in the germline V gene. The CDR3 totals 13 residues.

This clone was counted a single time. This chain links TRBV19 with TRBJ2-1; D call uncertain. This CDR3 spans 13 amino acids. Germline lookup yields CDR1 LNHDA and CDR2 SQIVND (reference sequence). V was cut by 1 base and J by 4 bases, with 5 bases left in between. CDR3 amino acids: CASSIGNYNEQFF. For the CDR3, the DNA is TGTGCCAGTAGTATAGGTAATTACAATGAGCAGTTCTTC.

In this sample, this clone turned up once. This chain links TRBV30 with TRBJ2-7; 7 nucleotides align to TRBD2. Unmatched junction bases numbered 3, after V lost 1 base and J lost 0 bases. This CDR3 has 14 residues. The germline CDR1 and CDR2 sequences are GTSNPN and SVGIG (reference sequence). DNA for the CDR3: TGTGCCTGGAGTGGGGCTAGCGGCTCCTACGAGCAGTACTTC. This translates into CAWSGASGSYEQYF.

The V and J genes are TRBV28 and TRBJ2-7; a possible D gene is TRBD1 (5 bases). CDR1 MDHEN and CDR2 SYDVKM come from the germline V gene. This CDR3 region has 13 residues. Deletions cut 10 bases from V and 5 bases from J, with 18 bases between. CDR3 amino acids: CATAEQAMDEQYF. In DNA form, the CDR3 reads TGTGCCACCGCTGAACAGGCGATGGACGAGCAGTACTTC.

This clone was detected only once. The chain is built from TRBV9 and TRBJ1-2, with D unresolved. The CDR3 consists of 11 residues. V lost 3 bases, J lost 7 bases, and 7 bases lay in between. CDR1 and CDR2 from the germline V gene are SGDLS and YYNGEE. The CDR3 protein is CASSDRTGYTF. In DNA form, the CDR3 reads TGTGCCAGCAGCGACAGAACTGGCTACACCTTC.

V gene TRBV5-1 combines with J gene TRBJ2-5; the D gene is possibly TRBD2 (6 bases). The CDR3 runs to 14 residues. V was clipped by 0 bases and J by 7 bases, with 13 bases between them. Germline assignment: CDR1 SGHRS and CDR2 YFSETQ. CDR3 in amino acids: CASSLEGIGGTQYF. CDR3 DNA sequence: TGCGCCAGCAGCTTGGAGGGCATCGGGGGGACCCAGTACTTC.

The rearrangement joins TRBV9 to TRBJ2-7, with 7 bases matching TRBD2. The CDR3 length is 15 residues. The germline V gene has CDR1 SGDLS and CDR2 YYNGEE. V lost 4 bases and J lost 7; bases outside the gene matches: 14. The CDR3 spells CASSKDGGLGWEQYF. Here the CDR3 DNA reads TGTGCCAGCAGCAAAGACGGGGGGTTGGGGTGGGAGCAGTACTTC.

J is TRBJ1-2 and V is TRBV4-1; no definite D call. The V and J ends lost 6 bases and 0 bases respectively, with 14 bases between them. This CDR3 comprises 15 residues. CDR1 and CDR2 from the germline V gene are MGHRA and YSYEKL. The CDR3 spells CASRNLNGANYGYTF. DNA of the CDR3: TGCGCCAGCAGGAACCTCAACGGGGCTAACTATGGCTACACCTTC.